A selection of T cell receptor beta chains follows, all from one sample in a study of blood T cell repertoires in COVID-19. The table came from immunoSEQ multiplex PCR; TCRdb's copy has only in-frame clones and leaves some out. The data contain 100,000 to 150,000 clones, approximately 90% of them seen just once; the ten biggest clones take up around 2.1%. Sequenced input: peripheral blood. These receptors were collected from a man aged 50-60 years with COVID-19, enrolled during active disease. CDR3s include the opening cysteine and the closing phenylalanine or tryptophan. D genes are given only for firm matches. Clone size is shown for a subset of rows, as once, few, many or a class of expanded clone.

CDR3	DNA	J	D	size	V
CASSPYTGETQYF	TGTGCCAGCAGCCCATACACGGGGGAGACCCAGTACTTC	TRBJ2-5	.	.	TRBV11-3
CASSMGLYNNEQFF	TGTGCCAGCTCCATGGGACTCTACAACAATGAGCAGTTCTTC	TRBJ2-1	.	.	TRBV9
CASTEQGDNQPQHF	TGTGCCAGCACGGAACAGGGCGACAATCAGCCCCAGCATTTT	TRBJ1-5	.	.	TRBV6-6
CASRPGREGRQFF	TGTGCCAGCAGACCGGGGCGGGAGGGCCGACAGTTCTTC	TRBJ2-1	TRBD2	.	TRBV27
CASSVGGSADTQYF	TGTGCCAGCAGCGTAGGCGGGAGCGCAGATACGCAGTATTTT	TRBJ2-3	TRBD2	few	TRBV9
CSASLGGSGANVLTF	TGCAGCGCCTCCCTAGGAGGCTCTGGGGCCAACGTCCTGACTTTC	TRBJ2-6	.	.	TRBV29-1
CASSYSWREEKGGHNEQFF	TGTGCCAGCAGTTACAGTTGGCGGGAGGAAAAAGGGGGGCACAATGAGCAGTTCTTC	TRBJ2-1	TRBD2	.	TRBV6-2/TRBV6-3
CASSQPGASEAFF	TGTGCCAGCAGCCAACCAGGCGCCTCTGAAGCTTTCTTT	TRBJ1-1	.	.	TRBV3-1/TRBV3-2
CASSSGGNTGELFF	TGTGCCAGCAGTTCTGGCGGAAACACCGGGGAGCTGTTTTTT	TRBJ2-2	.	.	TRBV6-5
CASSTTGREGYTF	TGTGCCAGCAGTACTACAGGGCGCGAAGGCTACACCTTC	TRBJ1-2	.	.	TRBV6-5
CASNRLAGGEGGQYF	TGTGCCTCGAACAGACTAGCGGGAGGGGAAGGTGGGCAGTATTTT	TRBJ2-3	TRBD2	.	TRBV30
CSASEGAYGYTF	TGCAGTGCTAGTGAGGGGGCCTATGGCTACACCTTC	TRBJ1-2	TRBD1	.	TRBV20-1
CASSLRERKLTGELFF	TGTGCCAGCAGCTTAAGGGAGCGGAAACTCACCGGGGAGCTGTTTTTT	TRBJ2-2	.	.	TRBV7-6
CAWSLRGSNYGYTF	TGTGCCTGGAGTCTACGGGGGAGCAACTATGGCTACACCTTC	TRBJ1-2	.	few	TRBV30
CASGGTGPHTEAFF	TGTGCCAGCGGAGGGACAGGGCCACACACTGAAGCTTTCTTT	TRBJ1-1	TRBD1	.	TRBV6-5
CASSLMGQGNEKLFF	TGCGCCAGCAGCTTGATGGGACAGGGGAATGAAAAACTGTTTTTT	TRBJ1-4	TRBD1	.	TRBV5-1
CASSQSGMGTDTQYF	TGTGCCAGCAGCCAAAGCGGGATGGGCACAGATACGCAGTATTTT	TRBJ2-3	TRBD2	.	TRBV7-9
CASSRTGTEKLFF	TGTGCCAGCTCAAGGACAGGAACTGAAAAACTGTTTTTT	TRBJ1-4	TRBD1	.	TRBV18
CASSLQQGQPQHF	TGTGCCAGCAGTTTACAACAGGGTCAGCCCCAGCATTTT	TRBJ1-5	.	.	TRBV12-3/TRBV12-4
CASSRGGAYGYTF	TGTGCCTCGAGCCGAGGGGGCGCCTATGGCTACACCTTC	TRBJ1-2	TRBD1	.	TRBV30
CASSSAGVAYEQYF	TGTGCCAGCAGCTCCGCGGGCGTAGCCTACGAGCAGTACTTC	TRBJ2-7	.	.	TRBV7-9
CASSMGPGNTGELFF	TGTGCCAGTAGTATGGGCCCAGGAAACACCGGGGAGCTGTTTTTT	TRBJ2-2	.	.	TRBV19
CASSVDREPGELFF	TGTGCCAGCAGCGTAGATCGGGAGCCCGGGGAGCTGTTTTTT	TRBJ2-2	.	.	TRBV9
CASSQHRRGDQETQYF	TGCGCCAGCAGCCAACATCGCCGGGGGGACCAAGAGACCCAGTACTTC	TRBJ2-5	TRBD2	.	TRBV4-1
CASSLGGEKSPLHF	TGTGCCAGCAGCTTAGGGGGGGAGAAATCACCCCTCCACTTT	TRBJ1-6	.	.	TRBV7-2
CASSPTGTGELFF	TGTGCCAGCTCACCGACTGGCACCGGGGAGCTGTTTTTT	TRBJ2-2	.	.	TRBV18
CASSRGPLAGGPADTQYF	TGTGCCAGCAGCAGGGGCCCGCTAGCGGGAGGGCCAGCAGATACGCAGTATTTT	TRBJ2-3	TRBD2	.	TRBV5-4
CASSATSYNEQFF	TGTGCCAGCAGCGCGACATCTTACAATGAGCAGTTCTTC	TRBJ2-1	.	.	TRBV7-3
CASSRMGLAGDTQYF	TGTGCCAGCAGCCGGATGGGACTAGCGGGAGATACGCAGTATTTT	TRBJ2-3	TRBD2	.	TRBV5-4
CASSLDDPRTSGLSSEQFF	TGTGCCAGCAGCTTAGACGACCCCCGGACTAGCGGGTTGTCAAGTGAGCAGTTCTTC	TRBJ2-1	TRBD2	.	TRBV7-2
CASSPAGGNRGRRTEAFF	TGTGCCAGCAGTCCCGCGGGGGGTAACAGGGGGCGGAGGACTGAAGCTTTCTTT	TRBJ1-1	TRBD1	.	TRBV28
CAISELAAASNYGYTF	TGTGCCATCAGTGAGTTAGCGGCAGCCTCTAACTATGGCTACACCTTC	TRBJ1-2	.	.	TRBV10-3
CASSLDLAAYNEQFF	TGTGCCAGCAGCTTAGATCTAGCTGCCTACAATGAGCAGTTCTTC	TRBJ2-1	.	.	TRBV11-2
CASSLGPTGGNTIYF	TGTGCCAGCAGCTTAGGCCCGACGGGAGGAAACACCATATATTTT	TRBJ1-3	.	.	TRBV7-3
CASTPGGRNTEAFF	TGTGCCAGCACCCCGGGTGGCAGAAACACTGAAGCTTTCTTT	TRBJ1-1	.	.	TRBV6-5
CASSYMSSGEQFF	TGTGCCAGCAGTTACATGAGTTCCGGTGAGCAGTTCTTC	TRBJ2-1	.	.	TRBV6-6
CASSLDLGGTEAFF	TGCGCCAGCAGCTTGGATCTGGGAGGCACTGAAGCTTTCTTT	TRBJ1-1	.	.	TRBV5-1
CSPLCRGTEGTDTQYF	TGCAGCCCACTCTGCCGGGGGACGGAGGGCACAGATACGCAGTATTTT	TRBJ2-3	.	once	TRBV29-1
CASSLAGRGGEQYF	TGTGCCAGCAGCTTAGCGGGCAGGGGCGGCGAGCAGTACTTC	TRBJ2-7	.	.	TRBV7-8
CASSLLDRGNTEAFF	TGTGCCAGCAGCTTGCTGGATCGGGGGAACACTGAAGCTTTCTTT	TRBJ1-1	.	.	TRBV5-4
CASSQRQGTNEKLFF	TGTGCCAGCAGCCAACGACAGGGAACTAATGAAAAACTGTTTTTT	TRBJ1-4	TRBD1	.	TRBV7-9
CASSPGQVAGHGVQYF	TGCGCCAGCAGCCCGGGACAGGTTGCAGGGCACGGGGTTCAGTACTTC	TRBJ2-4	TRBD1	.	TRBV5-1
CASSLTSYNEQFF	TGTGCCAGCAGCTTAACCAGCTACAATGAGCAGTTCTTC	TRBJ2-1	.	.	TRBV11-2
CASSEDRVSYEQYF	TGTGCCAGCAGTGAAGACAGGGTATCCTACGAGCAGTACTTC	TRBJ2-7	.	few	TRBV2
CASSGTSGTDTQYF	TGTGCCAGCAGTGGGACTAGCGGCACAGATACGCAGTATTTT	TRBJ2-3	TRBD2	.	TRBV3-1/TRBV3-2
CAWSEGGGSWRTDTQYF	TGTGCCTGGAGTGAGGGCGGCGGGAGCTGGCGCACAGATACGCAGTATTTT	TRBJ2-3	TRBD2	.	TRBV30
CASSVGLAGYNEQFF	TGTGCCAGCAGCGTGGGACTAGCGGGTTACAATGAGCAGTTCTTC	TRBJ2-1	TRBD2	few	TRBV9
CASSLEPGNGNQPQHF	TGCGCCAGCAGCTTGGAACCCGGGAACGGCAATCAGCCCCAGCATTTT	TRBJ1-5	.	.	TRBV5-1
CASTPGHQNTEAFF	TGTGCCAGCACCCCGGGACATCAGAACACTGAAGCTTTCTTT	TRBJ1-1	.	.	TRBV7-2
CASGGLAGPYEQYF	TGTGCCAGCGGGGGACTAGCGGGACCCTACGAGCAGTACTTC	TRBJ2-7	TRBD2	.	TRBV7-2